The 17 T cell receptor beta chains reported below all come from one sample, sequenced in a study of vaccination and CD4 T cells after COVID-19. Their antigens remain unidentified. Treatment: approximately nine-day PBMC culture with coronavirus spike peptide pools or control peptides (ViraFEST assay). Oncomine TCR Beta short-read sequencing was applied to DNA from cultured CD4+ T cells. TCRdb used MiXCR to reprocess the PCR reads, holding one entry per CDR3 protein. The table includes about 16,000 distinct CDR3 sequences, about 51% detected once. Source: CD4+ T cells from blood, cultured in vitro, taken before SARS-CoV-2 vaccination. The origin of the receptors is a human donor who had recovered from COVID-19.

V and J are TRBV14 and TRBJ2-7, with D hard to call. The germline V gene has CDR1 SGHDN and CDR2 FVKESK. V lost 2 bases and J 6 bases, leaving 14 bases between the germline ends. The CDR3 extends over 14 amino acids. CDR3 sequence: CASSQTGPHREQYF. The CDR3 DNA sequence: TGTGCCAGCAGCCAAACCGGGCCCCACCGCGAGCAGTACTTC.

This chain links TRBV6-2 or TRBV6-3 with TRBJ1-5; 9 bases match TRBD1. V was pared by 0 bases and J by 7 bases, with 10 bases of the junction left unmatched. Germline CDR1 and CDR2: MNHEY and SVGEGT. CDR3 size: 17 residues. The CDR3 nucleotides read TGTGCCAGCAGTTACTCTGGACAGGGGCTCCTAAGACAGCCCCAGCATTTT. This codes for CASSYSGQGLLRQPQHF.

This rearrangement joins TRBV6-4 to TRBJ2-3, with D possibly TRBD2 on 6 matching bases. This CDR3 is 14 amino acids long. Germline loops: CDR1 MRHNA, CDR2 SNTAGT. V was cut by 3 bases and J by 0 bases, with 7 bases left in between. Written as DNA, the CDR3 is TGTGCCAGCAGTGAAGGGACTAGCACAGATACGCAGTATTTT. This encodes CASSEGTSTDTQYF.

This clonotype was recorded a few times. V usage is TRBV7-9 and J usage is TRBJ2-1, with 9 bases identical to TRBD2. The germline V gene encodes CDR1 SEHNR and CDR2 FQNEAQ (reference sequence). V was pared by 3 bases and J by 6 bases, with 6 bases of the junction left unmatched. CDR3 length: 15 amino acids. CDR3 protein: CASSLGWREGNEQFF. In nucleotides, the CDR3 is TGTGCCAGCAGCTTGGGTTGGCGGGAGGGCAATGAGCAGTTCTTC.

The chain recombines TRBV19 with TRBJ2-1; D is possibly TRBD1 (6 bases). The V gene's germline CDR1 is LNHDA and CDR2 SQIVND (reference sequence). V lost 3 bases and J lost 7, with 7 bases in between. The CDR3 contains 12 residues. In nucleotides, the CDR3 is TGTGCCAGTAGTATTCAGGGGAATGAGCAGTTCTTC. This translates into CASSIQGNEQFF.

The genes are TRBV2 and TRBJ1-5; a weak D match, TRBD1 (5 bases). Trimming left V 1 base short and J 1 base short, with 8 bases between. The germline gives CDR1 SNHLY, CDR2 FYNNEI. The CDR3 is 15 residues long. CDR3 loop: CASSEEGDSNQPQHF. For the CDR3, the DNA is TGTGCCAGCAGTGAAGAAGGGGACAGCAATCAGCCCCAGCATTTT.

The J gene is TRBJ1-4, the V gene TRBV7-6, with D possibly being TRBD1 (5 bases). V dropped 0 bases and J dropped 7 bases, with 15 bases sitting between them. The CDR3 is made up of 16 amino acids. The V gene's germline CDR1 is SGHVS and CDR2 FNYEAQ. The CDR3 nucleotides are TGTGCCAGCAGCTTAGCCGACGGGGCAGGGCCTGAAAAACTGTTTTTT. Translation gives CASSLADGAGPEKLFF.

V is TRBV28 and J is TRBJ2-7; perhaps TRBD2 as D (5 bases). Looked up from germline, CDR1 is MDHEN and CDR2 is SYDVKM. The CDR3 runs to 14 residues. V lost 7 bases and J lost 5, with 18 bases in between. CDR3 loop: CASTSSEGVHEQYF. As DNA, the CDR3 is TGTGCCAGCACCTCCAGTGAGGGAGTCCACGAGCAGTACTTC.

The chain employs TRBV19 and TRBJ2-1; a possible D gene is TRBD2 (6 bases). The germline CDR1 and CDR2 sequences are LNHDA and SQIVND (reference sequence). This CDR3 region has 16 residues. Trimming left V 4 bases short and J 4 bases short, with 17 bases between. In DNA form, the CDR3 reads TGTGCCAGTAGTACCACCCTAGCGAGAAAATACAATGAGCAGTTCTTC. Translated: CASSTTLARKYNEQFF. Full variable domain (missing parts from reference TRBV19 and TRBJ2-1): DGGITQSPKYLFRKEGQNVTLSCEQNLNHDAMYWYRQDPGQGLRLIYYSQIVNDFQKGDIAEGYSVSREKKESFPLTVTSAQKNPTAFYLCASSTTLARKYNEQFFGPGTRLTVL.

This clonotype was counted only a few times. The chain has TRBV4-1 and TRBJ2-7; 14 positions agree with TRBD2. The junction had 11 bases not matched to a gene; V was cut back by 4 bases and J by 6 bases. CDR1 is MGHRA and CDR2 is YSYEKL in the germline V gene. The CDR3 spans 17 residues. CDR3 region: CASSRGLAGADLVEQYF. The CDR3 DNA reads TGCGCCAGCAGCCGGGGACTAGCGGGAGCCGATTTAGTCGAGCAGTACTTC.

This clonotype has just a few counts. This chain links TRBV7-6 with TRBJ1-3; D call uncertain. Germline V lookup: CDR1 SGHVS, CDR2 FNYEAQ. The V end lost 1 base, the J end lost 0 bases, and 10 bases lay between the germline ends. This CDR3 spans 16 amino acids. The CDR3 DNA reads as TGTGCCAGCAGCTTAGAGGGAGTCTTCTCTGGAAACACCATATATTTT. Its protein is CASSLEGVFSGNTIYF.

This clonotype turned up a few times. The CDR3 sequence: CASSKTPAVGGELFF. The CDR3 nucleotides are TGTGCCAGCAGTAAAACCCCGGCAGTTGGCGGGGAGCTGTTTTTT. The chain is built from TRBV6-1 and TRBJ2-2; D is ambiguous. The V end lost 5 bases, the J end lost 7 bases, and 17 bases lay between the germline ends. The CDR3 length is 15 residues. CDR1 and CDR2 from the germline V gene are MNHNS and SASEGT.

The V gene is TRBV5-1, the J gene TRBJ2-3, with a weak D call TRBD2 (6 bases). The CDR3 runs to 17 residues. CDR1 and CDR2 from the germline V gene are SGHRS and YFSETQ. The germline V and J ends were trimmed by 4 bases and 6 bases, with 24 bases remaining between them. The CDR3 region is CASSRVGDGREYDTQYF. As DNA, the CDR3 is TGCGCCAGCAGCCGAGTGGGGGACGGGAGAGAATACGATACGCAGTATTTT.

The chain is built from TRBV11-3 and TRBJ2-1; 10 bases line up with TRBD2. CDR1 and CDR2 (germline): SGHNT, YENEEA. J was trimmed by 9 bases and V by 4 bases; bases with no gene match: 12. This CDR3 has 16 residues. In nucleotides, the CDR3 is TGTGCCAGCAGCTCGATCGATGTAGCGGGAGGACGTGAGCAGTTCTTC. It is translated as CASSSIDVAGGREQFF. Full variable domain (outside the CDR3, taken from reference TRBV11-3 and TRBJ2-1): EAGVVQSPRYKIIEKKQPVAFWCNPISGHNTLYWYLQNLGQGPELLIRYENEEAVDDSQLPKDRFSAERLKGVDSTLKIQPAELGDSAVYLCASSSIDVAGGREQFFGPGTRLTVL.

The chain has TRBV19 and TRBJ1-5; TRBD1 is a possible D gene (6 bases). The germline V gene encodes CDR1 LNHDA and CDR2 SQIVND (reference sequence). CDR3 length equals 18 residues. The V end lost 5 bases, the J end lost 6 bases, and 26 bases lay between the germline ends. The CDR3 DNA reads as TGTGCCAGTAGTTTACTACAGGGTTGGGGAGGGGGGGTTCAGCCCCAGCATTTT. The encoded protein is CASSLLQGWGGGVQPQHF.

This clonotype has only a few counts. The chain employs TRBV10-3 and TRBJ2-1; no definite D call. This CDR3 spans 13 amino acids. Germline V gene sequence: CDR1 ENHRY, CDR2 SYGVKD. V lost 0 bases and J 6 bases, leaving 6 bases between the germline ends. This chain's CDR3 is CAISESLSNEQFF. In nucleotides, the CDR3 is TGTGCCATCAGTGAGTCGTTAAGCAATGAGCAGTTCTTC.

The CDR3 loop reads CASSPAGLAVSYNEQFF. CDR3 coding DNA: TGTGCCAGCAGCCCCGCGGGACTAGCGGTCTCCTACAATGAGCAGTTCTTC. The chain is built from TRBV6-1 and TRBJ2-1; 11 nucleotides match TRBD2. The V gene's germline CDR1 is MNHNS and CDR2 SASEGT. This CDR3 has 17 residues. The V gene end was trimmed by 6 bases and the J gene end by 0 bases; junction bases not matched to a gene: 7.